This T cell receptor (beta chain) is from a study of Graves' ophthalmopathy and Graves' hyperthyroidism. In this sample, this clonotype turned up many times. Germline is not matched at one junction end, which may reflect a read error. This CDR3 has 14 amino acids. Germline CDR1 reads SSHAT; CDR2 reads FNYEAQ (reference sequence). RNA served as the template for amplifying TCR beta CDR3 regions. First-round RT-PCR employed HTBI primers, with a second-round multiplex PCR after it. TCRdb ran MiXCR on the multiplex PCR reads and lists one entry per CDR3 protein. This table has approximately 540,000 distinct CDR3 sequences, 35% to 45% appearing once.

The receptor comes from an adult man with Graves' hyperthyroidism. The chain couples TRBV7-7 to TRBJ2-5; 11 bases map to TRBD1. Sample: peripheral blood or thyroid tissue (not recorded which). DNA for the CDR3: TGTGCTAGCAGCTCGGGGACAGGGGGAAAGACCCAGTACTTC. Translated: CASSSGTGGKTQYF.